Below are 22 T cell receptor beta chains sequenced from a single sample in a study of T cell changes during pregnancy in multiple sclerosis. This table comes from immunoSEQ multiplex PCR, and its TCRdb copy is limited to in-frame clones, with some not included. The sample records under 65,000 clones, about nine tenths being singletons. The specimen comprised CD4+ T cells from peripheral blood mononuclear cells, sampled after pregnancy. These TCRs come from a female donor in good health, enrolled as a control in a pregnancy study.

The CDR3 sequence is CASSLDFGGADTQYF. CDR3 nucleotides: TGTGCCAGCAGCTTAGATTTTGGAGGGGCAGATACGCAGTATTTT. The rearrangement joins TRBV11-3 to TRBJ2-3; D is perhaps TRBD2 (6 bases). Germline CDR1 SGHNT, CDR2 YENEEA. V was pared by 0 bases and J by 4 bases, with 11 bases between. The CDR3 is 15 amino acids.

The genes are TRBV5-1 and TRBJ2-7; 9 bases agree with TRBD2. The CDR3 sequence is 15 residues long. V dropped 6 bases and J dropped 3; count of bases not matched to a gene: 10. Germline V lookup: CDR1 SGHRS, CDR2 YFSETQ. CDR3 loop: CASTKTSGSIYEQYF. CDR3 nucleotide sequence: TGCGCCAGCACCAAGACTAGCGGCAGCATCTACGAGCAGTACTTC.

This rearrangement joins TRBV18 to TRBJ2-5, with D hard to call. The length of the CDR3 is 12 residues. Per the germline V gene, CDR1 is KGHSH and CDR2 is LQKENI. The germline V and J ends were trimmed by 6 bases and 2 bases, with 7 bases remaining between them. The DNA for the CDR3 is TGTGCCAGCTCCGGCAGGCAAGAGACCCAGTACTTC. This gives the protein CASSGRQETQYF.

The chain employs TRBV5-6 and TRBJ2-7; no firm D call. V was clipped by 2 bases and J by 3 bases, with 9 bases between them. The CDR3 has 13 residues. Germline V gene sequence: CDR1 SGHDT, CDR2 YYEEEE. Here the CDR3 DNA reads TGTGCCAGCAGCTTCGGCGGCTTCTACGAGCAGTACTTC. This translates into CASSFGGFYEQYF. Variable domain in full (rest from reference TRBV5-6 and TRBJ2-7): DAGVTQSPTHLIKTRGQQVTLRCSPKSGHDTVSWYQQALGQGPQFIFQYYEEEERQRGNFPDRFSGHQFPNYSSELNVNALLLGDSALYLCASSFGGFYEQYFGPGTRLTVT.

This chain uses TRBV18 with TRBJ2-5, with a tentative D call TRBD1 (5 bases). This CDR3 region has 15 residues. V was cut by 3 bases and J by 1 base, with 12 bases left in between. Germline V lookup: CDR1 KGHSH, CDR2 LQKENI. The CDR3 protein is CASSPRTTVQETQYF. CDR3 nucleotides: TGTGCCAGCTCACCGAGGACAACTGTCCAAGAGACCCAGTACTTC.

The chain has TRBV6-1 and TRBJ2-5, with D hard to call. CDR1 is MNHNS, CDR2 SASEGT, per germline. CDR3 size: 13 residues. V was trimmed by 8 bases and J by 1 base, leaving 11 bases between them. The CDR3 sequence is CASVQFFQETQYF. The CDR3 DNA sequence: TGTGCCAGCGTCCAGTTCTTCCAAGAGACCCAGTACTTC.

V usage is TRBV5-4 and J usage is TRBJ2-3, with D maybe TRBD2 (6 bases). V was shortened by 4 bases and J by 1 base, with 10 bases between the two germline ends. CDR1 and CDR2 from the germline V gene are SGHNT and YYREEE (reference sequence). The CDR3 extends over 14 amino acids. The DNA of the CDR3 is TGTGCCAGCAGCCGGGGAGGTCGCACAGATACGCAGTATTTT. This translates into CASSRGGRTDTQYF.

This clone showed up just once. This chain connects TRBV19 to TRBJ2-7, with TRBD2 as a possible D gene (6 bases). V lost 3 bases to trimming and J lost 3 bases, with 12 bases between them. The CDR3 length is 14 residues. Looked up from germline, CDR1 is LNHDA and CDR2 is SQIVND (reference sequence). The CDR3: CASSITGLLYEQYF. For the CDR3, the DNA is TGTGCCAGTAGTATTACTGGACTACTCTACGAGCAGTACTTC. The entire variable domain, with the rest obtained from reference TRBV19 and TRBJ2-7, is as follows: DGGITQSPKYLFRKEGQNVTLSCEQNLNHDAMYWYRQDPGQGLRLIYYSQIVNDFQKGDIAEGYSVSREKKESFPLTVTSAQKNPTAFYLCASSITGLLYEQYFGPGTRLTVT.

The rearrangement links TRBV7-2 to TRBJ1-1; maybe TRBD1 (5 bases). This CDR3 contains 13 residues. Germline V gives CDR1 SGHTA, CDR2 FQGNSA. Trimming removed 3 bases from V and 1 base from J, with 6 bases in between. The CDR3 spells CASSFGGNTEAFF. The CDR3 DNA reads TGTGCCAGCAGCTTCGGGGGGAACACTGAAGCTTTCTTT. The variable domain in full, completed from reference TRBV7-2 and TRBJ1-1, reads GAGVSQSPSNKVTEKGKDVELRCDPISGHTALYWYRQSLGQGLEFLIYFQGNSAPDKSGLPSDRFSAERTGGSVSTLTIQRTQQEDSAVYLCASSFGGNTEAFFGQGTRLTVV.

The rearrangement joins TRBV5-1 to TRBJ2-5; 12 positions agree with TRBD2. Germline V gene data show CDR1 as SGHRS and CDR2 as YFSETQ. CDR3 size: 17 residues. J gave up 2 bases and V 4 bases, and 9 bases lay outside the gene matches. CDR3 nucleotides: TGCGCCAGCAGCCTACTAGGACTAGCGGGGAGTCAAGAGACCCAGTACTTC. This codes for CASSLLGLAGSQETQYF.

The chain combines TRBV5-6 with TRBJ2-2; a possible D gene is TRBD2 (5 bases). V shed 2 bases and J shed 1 base, with 6 bases lying between them. The CDR3 totals 14 residues. Germline V gives CDR1 SGHDT, CDR2 YYEEEE. CDR3 sequence reads: CASSLEGNTGELFF. CDR3 bases: TGTGCCAGCAGCTTAGAGGGGAACACCGGGGAGCTGTTTTTT.

The chain couples TRBV7-2 to TRBJ1-2, with 7 bases lining up with TRBD1. V trimming: 5 bases; J trimming: 4 bases; junction bases outside the gene matches: 4. The length of the CDR3 is 13 residues. CDR1 and CDR2 from the germline V gene are SGHTA and FQGNSA. This CDR3 reads CASSNRDSYGYTF. CDR3 DNA: TGTGCCAGCAGCAACCGGGACAGCTATGGCTACACCTTC. Together with reference TRBV7-2 and TRBJ1-2, the CDR3 gives the full variable domain: GAGVSQSPSNKVTEKGKDVELRCDPISGHTALYWYRQSLGQGLEFLIYFQGNSAPDKSGLPSDRFSAERTGGSVSTLTIQRTQQEDSAVYLCASSNRDSYGYTFGSGTRLTVV.

The chain has TRBV5-1 and TRBJ1-6, with D uncertain. V was cut by 1 base and J by 9 bases, with 8 bases left in between. This CDR3 region has 13 residues. In germline, CDR1 is SGHRS, CDR2 YFSETQ. CDR3 sequence reads: CASSLSRGSPLHF. Here the CDR3 DNA reads TGCGCCAGCAGCTTGAGCCGGGGTTCACCCCTCCACTTT.

The V and J genes are TRBV5-6 and TRBJ2-3, with TRBD1 as a possible D gene (6 bases). CDR3 length equals 16 residues. Germline values: CDR1 SGHDT, CDR2 YYEEEE. Trimming pared 1 base from V and 4 bases from J, leaving 16 bases between. Here the CDR3 DNA reads TGTGCCAGCAGCTTGTTCATCCGGGACAACTCAGATACGCAGTATTTT. It codes for CASSLFIRDNSDTQYF.

The chain employs TRBV7-8 and TRBJ1-1; 11 nucleotides line up with TRBD1. Germline V gene data show CDR1 as SGHVS and CDR2 as FQNEAQ. The CDR3 is 16 amino acids. J gave up 4 bases and V 4 bases, and 8 bases lay outside the gene matches. The CDR3 nucleotides are TGTGCCAGCAGCTCTCAACGGGACAGGGGGTTCACTGAAGCTTTCTTT. Translated, it gives CASSSQRDRGFTEAFF.

This clone was recorded once. This sequence joins TRBV28 and TRBJ2-5, with TRBD2 matching over 12 bases. The J call is in doubt because the DNA end fits TRBJ2-7 better. Germline CDR1 reads MDHEN; CDR2 reads SYDVKM. CDR3 size: 14 residues. The CDR3 DNA sequence: TGTGCCAGCATTGGACTAGCGGGACTCTACGAGCAGTACTTC. Translating it yields CASIGLAGLYEQYF.

The chain links TRBV5-4 to TRBJ1-2; the D gene is possibly TRBD1 (6 bases). The CDR3 is made up of 13 amino acids. Germline assignment: CDR1 SGHNT and CDR2 YYREEE (reference sequence). Trimming pared 5 bases from V and 6 bases from J, leaving 14 bases between. This CDR3 is CASRFAGTHGYTF. CDR3 DNA: TGTGCCAGCAGGTTCGCCGGGACACATGGCTACACCTTC.

The chain links TRBV7-3 to TRBJ2-2; D might be TRBD2 (6 bases). V was pared by 5 bases and J by 5 bases, with 12 bases between. CDR1 is SGHTA and CDR2 is FQGTGA in the germline V gene. The CDR3 consists of 14 residues. The CDR3, as DNA: TGTGCCAGCAGCACGGGACTGGAAACCGGGGAGCTGTTTTTT. Amino acids: CASSTGLETGELFF.

V is TRBV13 and J is TRBJ1-2; D not resolved. CDR1 and CDR2 (germline): PRHDT, FYEKMQ (reference sequence). CDR3 length: 17 residues. V lost 0 bases and J lost 8, with 22 bases in between. For the CDR3, the DNA is TGTGCCAGCAGCTTAGGCCGAAGTCGGGAGGTATGGGAGGGCTACACCTTC. Translating it yields CASSLGRSREVWEGYTF. The whole variable domain, filled in from reference TRBV13 and TRBJ1-2, reads AAGVIQSPRHLIKEKRETATLKCYPIPRHDTVYWYQQGPGQDPQFLISFYEKMQSDKGSIPDRFSAQQFSDYHSELNMSSLELGDSALYFCASSLGRSREVWEGYTFGSGTRLTVV.

This clone occurred once. This chain links TRBV18 with TRBJ1-1; D is unclear. Trimming removed 6 bases at V and 4 bases at J, with 9 bases between. The germline V gene has CDR1 KGHSH and CDR2 LQKENI. The CDR3 contains 12 residues. CDR3 sequence reads: CASSMSGTEAFF. The CDR3 nucleotides read TGTGCCAGCTCGATGAGCGGCACTGAAGCTTTCTTT.

The chain carries TRBV27 and TRBJ1-2; 7 bases line up with TRBD1. Trimming took 3 bases from V and 4 from J; bases not matched to a gene: 5. This CDR3 comprises 14 residues. The germline V gene encodes CDR1 MNHEY and CDR2 SMNVEV (reference sequence). CDR3 sequence: CASSLRTGSYGYTF. The CDR3 nucleotides read TGTGCCAGCAGTTTGCGGACAGGCTCCTATGGCTACACCTTC.

The chain is built from TRBV7-2 and TRBJ2-7; 8 bases match TRBD1. CDR1 and CDR2 from the germline V gene are SGHTA and FQGNSA. CDR3 size: 15 residues. Trimming took 5 bases from V and 1 from J; bases not matched to a gene: 7. CDR3 loop: CASSQGDRTSYEQYF. CDR3 coding DNA: TGTGCCAGCAGCCAAGGGGACAGGACTTCCTACGAGCAGTACTTC. Full variable domain (missing parts from reference TRBV7-2 and TRBJ2-7): GAGVSQSPSNKVTEKGKDVELRCDPISGHTALYWYRQSLGQGLEFLIYFQGNSAPDKSGLPSDRFSAERTGGSVSTLTIQRTQQEDSAVYLCASSQGDRTSYEQYFGPGTRLTVT.